The clone carrying this T cell receptor beta chain has just a few counts. Its antigen remains unidentified. TCRdb reprocessed the reads with MiXCR, giving one entry per CDR3 protein. Of roughly 920,000 distinct CDR3 sequences listed, about 33% were seen once; the top ten hold 10% to 15%. This sample is part of a study of T cell repertoires in cytomegalovirus infection. At the level of the study: As its CMV epitopes, the study selected recently identified HLA-C-restricted and well-studied HLA-B-restricted targets. It was the public TCR beta signatures that indicated both CMV infection and matching HLA type. General study results and limits: Clonotype analysis showed dominance of the ex vivo response by HLA-C-restricted CMV-specific TCR beta clonotypes.

Germline-derived CDR1 and CDR2 are SEHNR and FQNEAQ (reference sequence). This CDR3 comprises 16 residues. V shed 5 bases and J shed 3 bases, with 19 bases lying between them. This sequence originates from a human donor in good health (CMV status not recorded). Some clones in this sample may be carry-over from other donors' samples. V usage is TRBV7-9 and J usage is TRBJ1-2; no definite D call. Material: cultured CD8+ T cells from PBMCs, obtained from culture after CMV antigen stimulation. For the CDR3, the DNA is TGTGCCAGCAGCCAGCCCCTTGCAACAACCTACTATGGCTACACCTTC. It yields the protein CASSQPLATTYYGYTF.